This is a list of T cell receptor beta chains from one sample in a study of blood T cell repertoires in COVID-19. Sequencing was performed with immunoSEQ multiplex PCR; in TCRdb, only in-frame clones are kept and a portion is missing. The data show roughly 440,000 clones, 88% seen once. Sequenced: peripheral blood. The receptors originated from a woman aged 50 to 65 with COVID-19, enrolled during active disease. Both conserved end residues are part of each CDR3. D genes are given only for firm matches. The size of a clone is reported for some rows only, either as once, few or many, or as a class for expanded clones.

V gene	J gene	clone size	D gene	CDR3 protein	CDR3 DNA
TRBV28	TRBJ2-7	.	.	CASSSSGTGRVSYEQYF	TGTGCCAGCAGTTCGTCGGGAACAGGGAGGGTCAGCTACGAGCAGTACTTC
TRBV5-6	TRBJ2-5	.	TRBD2	CASSQGLALETQYF	TGTGCCAGCAGCCAGGGACTAGCCTTAGAGACCCAGTACTTC
TRBV24-1	TRBJ1-4	.	.	CATRPGLLDEKLFF	TGTGCCACCAGACCTGGACTGCTTGATGAAAAACTGTTTTTT
TRBV28	TRBJ2-3	.	TRBD2	CASSSKRTSGGTDTQYF	TGTGCCAGCAGTTCAAAACGGACTAGCGGGGGCACAGATACGCAGTATTTT
TRBV27	TRBJ1-6	.	.	CASSLSRWGGPGSPLHF	TGTGCCAGCAGTTTATCTCGCTGGGGGGGCCCGGGTTCACCCCTCCACTTT
TRBV5-1	TRBJ2-3	.	TRBD2	CASSPTSGGADTQYF	TGCGCCAGCAGCCCGACTAGCGGGGGGGCCGATACGCAGTATTTT
TRBV6-1	TRBJ2-3	.	TRBD2	CASSEALTSGGTDTQYF	TGTGCCAGCAGTGAAGCGCTAACTAGCGGGGGCACAGATACGCAGTATTTT
TRBV5-1	TRBJ1-1	few	.	CASSPTLGGGLNTEAFF	TGCGCCAGCAGCCCAACCCTGGGCGGAGGGTTGAACACTGAAGCTTTCTTT
TRBV12-5	TRBJ2-7	.	.	CASGFQGNEQYF	TGTGCTAGTGGTTTCCAGGGTAACGAGCAGTACTTC
TRBV19	TRBJ1-4	once	TRBD1	CASSPRAGGNEKLFF	TGTGCCAGTAGCCCGAGGGCAGGGGGAAATGAAAAACTGTTTTTT
TRBV29-1	TRBJ1-1	.	.	CSVYGGDTEAFF	TGCAGCGTCTACGGGGGGGACACTGAAGCTTTCTTT
TRBV6-1	TRBJ1-3	once	TRBD1	CASSEAGTGRGRNTIYF	TGTGCCAGCAGTGAAGCGGGGACAGGGAGAGGGAGAAACACCATATATTTT
TRBV6-5	TRBJ1-1	.	.	CASIWGGGTEAFF	TGTGCCAGCATATGGGGGGGAGGGACTGAAGCTTTCTTT
TRBV9	TRBJ2-2	.	.	CASSVGGGTSNTGELFF	TGTGCCAGCAGCGTAGGGGGCGGGACTTCGAACACCGGGGAGCTGTTTTTT
TRBV28	TRBJ1-1	few	.	CASSILDSMNTEAFF	TGTGCCAGCAGCATCCTAGACAGCATGAACACTGAAGCTTTCTTT
TRBV4-1	TRBJ1-2	.	TRBD1	CASSLTGAYGYTF	TGCGCCAGCAGCCTTACAGGGGCCTATGGCTACACCTTC
TRBV7-7	TRBJ1-4	.	TRBD1	CASSPTGTGNEKLFF	TGTGCCAGCAGTCCGACCGGGACAGGGAATGAAAAACTGTTTTTT
TRBV5-1	TRBJ2-1	.	TRBD2	CASSPPGTNNNEQFF	TGCGCCAGCAGCCCACCCGGGACTAACAACAATGAGCAGTTCTTC
TRBV2	TRBJ1-5	.	.	CASSEVREQPQHF	TGTGCCAGCAGTGAAGTCAGGGAACAGCCCCAGCATTTT
TRBV6-5	TRBJ2-1	.	TRBD2	CASSSTGGPSNEQFF	TGTGCCAGCAGTTCTACGGGGGGGCCCTCAAATGAGCAGTTCTTC
TRBV28	TRBJ1-4	.	TRBD1	CASTTTGGNEKLFF	TGTGCCAGCACTACGACAGGGGGAAATGAAAAACTGTTTTTT
TRBV2	TRBJ2-7	.	TRBD2	CASSWPRGGYEQYF	TGTGCCAGCAGTTGGCCCCGGGGGGGCTACGAGCAGTACTTC
TRBV7-2	TRBJ1-2	.	.	CASSSRHPGAYGYTF	TGTGCCAGCAGCTCGAGGCATCCAGGGGCATACGGGTACACCTTC
TRBV30	TRBJ1-1	.	TRBD1	CAWSVIQGATEAFF	TGTGCCTGGAGTGTAATCCAGGGGGCGACTGAAGCTTTCTTT
TRBV28	TRBJ1-2	.	.	CASSLQHPKLGYTF	TGTGCCAGCAGTTTACAGCACCCGAAACTAGGCTACACCTTC
TRBV12-3/TRBV12-4	TRBJ1-1	.	TRBD1	CASGQGEDTEAFF	TGTGCCAGCGGACAGGGCGAGGACACTGAAGCTTTCTTT
TRBV5-4	TRBJ2-1	.	TRBD2	CASSTQIAGVNEQFF	TGTGCCAGCAGCACTCAAATAGCGGGTGTCAATGAGCAGTTCTTC
TRBV5-6	TRBJ1-6	.	.	CASSSRTASSYNSPLHF	TGTGCCAGCAGCTCGAGGACAGCTAGCTCCTATAATTCACCCCTCCACTTT
TRBV2	TRBJ1-1	.	.	CASNKNTEAFF	TGTGCCAGCAATAAGAACACTGAAGCTTTCTTT
TRBV19	TRBJ2-3	.	TRBD1	CASSPGTGGADTQYF	TGTGCCAGTAGTCCTGGGACAGGGGGCGCAGATACGCAGTATTTT
TRBV18	TRBJ2-4	.	.	CASSPPPTGNIQYF	TGTGCCAGCTCACCTCCCCCGACGGGAAACATTCAGTACTTC
TRBV20-1	TRBJ1-5	few	.	CSAGGDQPQHF	TGCAGTGCTGGAGGAGATCAGCCCCAGCATTTT
TRBV14	TRBJ2-7	.	TRBD1	CASSRGQGAYEQYF	TGTGCCAGCAGCCGAGGACAGGGAGCCTACGAGCAGTACTTC
TRBV24-1	TRBJ2-7	.	TRBD2	CATSGEKRGPYEQYF	TGTGCCACCAGTGGCGAGAAGCGGGGGCCCTACGAGCAGTACTTC
TRBV7-6	TRBJ1-1	.	.	CASSMGHLNTEAFF	TGTGCCAGCAGCATGGGACACTTGAACACTGAAGCTTTCTTT
TRBV6-7	TRBJ1-3	.	TRBD1	CASSPWDRRYGNTIYF	TGTGCCAGCAGTCCCTGGGACAGAAGATATGGAAACACCATATATTTT
TRBV10-2	TRBJ1-1	.	.	CASTSKKNTEAFF	TGCGCCAGCACAAGCAAGAAGAACACTGAAGCTTTCTTT
TRBV5-1	TRBJ1-1	.	.	CASSWGQGGAFF	TGCGCCAGCAGCTGGGGCCAGGGAGGAGCTTTCTTT
TRBV5-4	TRBJ2-7	.	TRBD1	CASSLVGQGVYEQYF	TGTGCCAGCAGCTTAGTGGGACAGGGGGTTTACGAGCAGTACTTC
TRBV5-1	TRBJ1-2	.	TRBD1	CASSVLGQGNGYTF	TGCGCCAGCAGCGTCCTGGGACAGGGGAATGGCTACACCTTC
TRBV2	TRBJ1-3	once	TRBD1	CASRERTGSTGNTIYF	TGTGCCAGCAGGGAGAGGACAGGGAGTACTGGAAACACCATATATTTT
TRBV28	TRBJ1-1	.	.	CASSLEGSRTEAFF	TGTGCCAGCAGTTTAGAGGGTTCAAGGACTGAAGCTTTCTTT
TRBV5-4	TRBJ1-2	.	.	CASSYLAGIDTF	TGTGCCAGCAGCTATCTAGCGGGGATCGACACCTTC
TRBV5-1	TRBJ2-3	once	.	CASSSLLASSDTQYF	TGCGCCAGCAGCTCCCTTTTGGCTAGCTCAGATACGCAGTATTTT
TRBV21-1	TRBJ2-5	.	.	CASSNPPRGAGGETQYF	TGTGCCAGCAGCAATCCCCCCCGGGGGGCGGGTGGGGAGACCCAGTACTTC
TRBV19	TRBJ2-7	.	TRBD2	CASSPGSGVGEQYF	TGTGCCAGTAGTCCGGGAAGCGGGGTCGGCGAGCAGTACTTC
TRBV5-1	TRBJ2-3	.	TRBD2	CASSPPWSGVTDTQYF	TGCGCCAGCAGCCCACCGTGGAGCGGGGTCACAGATACGCAGTATTTT
TRBV29-1	TRBJ1-5	.	TRBD1	CSPARVDRGIYQPQHF	TGCAGCCCCGCGCGGGTGGACAGGGGAATTTATCAGCCCCAGCATTTT
TRBV30	TRBJ1-3	.	TRBD1	CAWGRQGRNTIYF	TGTGCCTGGGGACGACAGGGGAGAAACACCATATATTTT
TRBV18	TRBJ1-6	.	.	CASSSRQTEEVPLHF	TGTGCCAGCTCATCGCGACAGACAGAAGAGGTACCCCTCCACTTT
TRBV18	TRBJ2-7	few	TRBD2	CASSPPGLAIYEQYF	TGTGCCAGCTCACCCCCGGGACTAGCTATCTACGAGCAGTACTTC
TRBV2	TRBJ2-7	.	TRBD2	CASTGGWEQYF	TGTGCCAGCACGGGGGGTTGGGAGCAGTACTTC
TRBV5-1	TRBJ2-3	.	.	CASSPPSVSTDTQYF	TGCGCCAGCAGCCCCCCCAGCGTGAGCACAGATACGCAGTATTTT
TRBV11-2	TRBJ1-1	.	.	CASSVAEFTEAFF	TGTGCCAGCAGCGTAGCGGAATTCACGGAGGCTTTCTTT
TRBV6-5	TRBJ2-7	.	.	CASAETRGSREQYF	TGTGCCAGCGCTGAGACTCGGGGTTCTCGCGAGCAGTACTTC
TRBV5-8	TRBJ1-6	.	.	CASSRNQGSYNSPLHF	TGTGCCAGCAGCCGCAACCAGGGATCCTATAATTCACCCCTCCACTTT
TRBV12-5	TRBJ2-3	.	.	CASGFSTDTQYF	TGTGCTAGTGGTTTTAGTACAGATACGCAGTATTTT
TRBV5-5	TRBJ2-2	.	TRBD1	CASSLYGTENGELFF	TGTGCCAGCAGCTTGTACGGGACAGAGAACGGGGAGCTGTTTTTT